This is a list of T cell receptor beta chains from one sample in a study of shared clonotypes between healthy human individuals. Only in-frame clones appear in the TCRdb table, and some are missing; sequencing was by immunoSEQ multiplex PCR. The sample records a few million clones, 85% to 95% being singletons. The specimen sequenced was naive CD4+ T cells from PBMCs. The receptors were gathered from a man younger than 35 in good health. Some clones in this sample may be carry-over from other donors' samples. Both conserved end residues are part of each CDR3.

CASSLGVVGSYEQYF,TRBV7-3,TRBJ2-7
CASSLPRLDYGYTF,TRBV28,TRBJ1-2
CASSGEQGNQPQHF,TRBV2,TRBJ1-5
CASSQVGREESYEQYF,TRBV4-1,TRBJ2-7
CAWSYGVNTEAFF,TRBV30,TRBJ1-1
CASSLSGDGYTF,TRBV5-1,TRBJ1-2
CASSDGTGGPLEQFF,TRBV5-1,TRBJ2-1
CASSQLAGRFSANVLTF,TRBV4-3,TRBJ2-6
CASSYYGTATEAFF,TRBV6-6,TRBJ1-1
CASSFSGSADTQYF,TRBV7-9,TRBJ2-3
CASSGRATTPKAFF,TRBV6-1,TRBJ1-1
CASRTARGGYTF,TRBV6-5,TRBJ1-2
CASSQTSASSYEQYF,TRBV19,TRBJ2-7
CASSSRTGALNTEAFF,TRBV5-1,TRBJ1-1
CASRPHPLRNSLEELSVQETQYF,TRBV27,TRBJ2-5
CASSSVSGSAPYEQYF,TRBV11-2,TRBJ2-7
CASSQTAGGGGLFF,TRBV5-1,TRBJ1-4
CASSPRGGLSNEQFF,TRBV7-9,TRBJ2-1
CASSLDSAGSQGYTF,TRBV5-1,TRBJ1-2
CASSAENSGYNTLRGYTF,TRBV28,TRBJ1-2
CASSLFRGWSADTQYF,TRBV28,TRBJ2-3
CASSLSRFLGEQYF,TRBV28,TRBJ2-7
CASSQTGGEKNEQFF,TRBV19,TRBJ2-1
CSVERQLMNTEAFF,TRBV29-1,TRBJ1-1
CASSIGQAGSYEQYF,TRBV5-1,TRBJ2-7
CASSKGNSNQPQHF,TRBV27,TRBJ1-5
CASSLGGAAEQYF,TRBV7-9,TRBJ2-7
CASSQGLAGARQETQYF,TRBV18,TRBJ2-5
CARFYEQYF,TRBV28,TRBJ2-7
CASTHERGEQYF,TRBV2,TRBJ2-7
CAWSRLAGTRTDTQYF,TRBV30,TRBJ2-3
CASSQDSVQGWYEQYF,TRBV4-1,TRBJ2-7
CASSAGTGTGELFF,TRBV19,TRBJ2-2
CASSLFLEGSYNEQFF,TRBV4-1,TRBJ2-1
CASTSTGGGYTGELFF,TRBV9,TRBJ2-2
CASSLNTDEQYF,TRBV16,TRBJ2-7
CASSVVPSGRTGELFF,TRBV9,TRBJ2-2
CASSGLTGLEQPQHF,TRBV19,TRBJ1-5
CASSNRCYF,TRBV21-1,TRBJ2-4
CASSPQGAGYTF,TRBV19,TRBJ1-2
CASSDSGRSYNEQFF,TRBV25-1,TRBJ2-1
CASSGGQPNTEAFF,TRBV5-4,TRBJ1-1
CASSEVADTQYF,TRBV2,TRBJ2-3
CASSLSGRAADTQYF,TRBV7-3,TRBJ2-3
CASSPSLADTDTQYF,TRBV18,TRBJ2-3
CASSAGDSNQPQHF,TRBV9,TRBJ1-5
CASSLEGRTSTDTQYF,TRBV5-6,TRBJ2-3
CASSPTGEVYGYTF,TRBV27,TRBJ1-2
CASSPNQQGMNTEAFF,TRBV19,TRBJ1-1
CASSSPNRDTGNTIYF,TRBV5-5,TRBJ1-3
CASSTRDLPTGELFF,TRBV9,TRBJ2-2
CASSAGGLNPQYF,TRBV9,TRBJ2-5
CASSLGPYGYTF,TRBV5-4,TRBJ1-2
CASSFGRGYEQYF,TRBV5-1,TRBJ2-7
CASSQEAGRSYEQYF,TRBV4-3,TRBJ2-7